The text below deals with one T cell receptor beta chain. The assay was immunoSEQ multiplex PCR, and TCRdb's table has in-frame clones only and misses some. The data show approximately 430,000 clones, with roughly 88% seen just once and approximately 1.4% held by the top ten. The data were obtained in a study of blood T cell repertoires in COVID-19. CDR3 size: 16 residues. The germline V and J ends were trimmed by 2 bases and 3 bases, with 17 bases remaining between them. Germline V gene lookup returns CDR1 LNHDA and CDR2 SQIVND (reference sequence). This sequence joins TRBV19 and TRBJ2-7; tentatively, D is TRBD2 (5 bases). Material: peripheral blood. This TCR was recovered from a woman in her twenties or thirties with active or convalescent COVID-19. CDR3 coding DNA: TGTGCCAGTAGTATAACTAGTTTGATGCCCCTCTACGAGCAGTACTTC. This codes for CASSITSLMPLYEQYF.